The sample holds one count of the clone carrying this TCR beta chain. Its target is unknown. Measured with immunoSEQ multiplex PCR; TCRdb has only the in-frame clones, and not every one. Of more than 140,000 clones listed, less than 90% are singletons. This sample stems from a study of cytomegalovirus exposure and HLA in healthy donors. The study's findings and limits: Among TCR sequences, most were rare, though some public TCRs appeared in many donors. Published work reported that the classifier diagnosed cytomegalovirus status with high specificity and sensitivity. The study labeled more than 150 TCR beta chains cytomegalovirus-associated.

V lost 3 bases and J lost 0, with 9 bases in between. CDR3 size: 14 residues. Germline V gene lookup returns CDR1 SGHVS and CDR2 FQNEAQ. The sequenced sample consisted of PBMCs. The clonotype was recovered from a woman aged 18-29 years in good health and CMV-seropositive. V and J are TRBV7-8 and TRBJ2-7; no firm D call. This CDR3 reads CASSLLGDSYEQYF. DNA for the CDR3: TGTGCCAGCAGCTTGTTAGGAGACTCCTACGAGCAGTACTTC.